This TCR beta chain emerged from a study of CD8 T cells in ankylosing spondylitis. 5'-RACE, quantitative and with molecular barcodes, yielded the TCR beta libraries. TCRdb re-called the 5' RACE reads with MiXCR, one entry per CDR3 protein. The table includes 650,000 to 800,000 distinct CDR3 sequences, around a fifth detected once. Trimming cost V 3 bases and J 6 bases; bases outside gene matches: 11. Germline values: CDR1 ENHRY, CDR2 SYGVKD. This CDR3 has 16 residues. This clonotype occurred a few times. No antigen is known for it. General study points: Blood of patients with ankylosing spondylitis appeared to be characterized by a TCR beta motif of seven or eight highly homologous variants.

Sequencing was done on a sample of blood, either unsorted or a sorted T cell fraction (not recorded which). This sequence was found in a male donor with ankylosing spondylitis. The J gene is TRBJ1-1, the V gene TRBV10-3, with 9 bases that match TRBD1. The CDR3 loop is CAISDSSGTGSPEAFF. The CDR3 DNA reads TGTGCCATCAGTGACTCGTCCGGGACAGGGTCTCCTGAAGCTTTCTTT.